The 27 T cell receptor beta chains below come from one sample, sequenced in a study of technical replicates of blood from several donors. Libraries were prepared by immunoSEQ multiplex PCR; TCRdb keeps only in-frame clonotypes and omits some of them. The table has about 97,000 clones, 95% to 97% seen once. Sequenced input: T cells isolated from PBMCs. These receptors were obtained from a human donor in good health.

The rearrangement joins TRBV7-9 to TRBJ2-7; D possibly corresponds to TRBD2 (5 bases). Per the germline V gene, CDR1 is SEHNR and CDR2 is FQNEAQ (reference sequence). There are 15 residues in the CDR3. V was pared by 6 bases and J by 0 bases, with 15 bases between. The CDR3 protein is CASRSQGGSSYEQYF. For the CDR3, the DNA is TGTGCCAGCAGATCCCAAGGTGGGAGCTCCTACGAGCAGTACTTC.

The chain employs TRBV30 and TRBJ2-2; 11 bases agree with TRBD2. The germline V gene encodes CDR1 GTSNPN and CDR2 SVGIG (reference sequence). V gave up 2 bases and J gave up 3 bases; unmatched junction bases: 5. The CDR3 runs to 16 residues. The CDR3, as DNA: TGTGCCTGGAGTACCGGGACTAGCGGACACACCGGGGAGCTGTTTTTT. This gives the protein CAWSTGTSGHTGELFF.

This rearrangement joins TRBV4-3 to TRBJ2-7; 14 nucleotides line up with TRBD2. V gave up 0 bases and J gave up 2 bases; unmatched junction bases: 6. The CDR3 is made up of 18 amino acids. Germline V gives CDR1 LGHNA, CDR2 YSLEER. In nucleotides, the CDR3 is TGCGCCAGCAGCCAAGAAAGGGGACTAGCGGGAGTAACCTACGAGCAGTACTTC. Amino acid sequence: CASSQERGLAGVTYEQYF.

The CDR3 spells CSVARKFSGENTEAFF. As DNA, the CDR3 is TGCAGCGTTGCTCGAAAATTCTCCGGGGAGAACACTGAAGCTTTCTTT. V gene TRBV29-1 combines with J gene TRBJ1-1; D gene unclear. In germline, CDR1 is SQVTM, CDR2 ANQGSEA. CDR3 size: 16 residues. V dropped 4 bases and J dropped 1 base, with 19 bases sitting between them.

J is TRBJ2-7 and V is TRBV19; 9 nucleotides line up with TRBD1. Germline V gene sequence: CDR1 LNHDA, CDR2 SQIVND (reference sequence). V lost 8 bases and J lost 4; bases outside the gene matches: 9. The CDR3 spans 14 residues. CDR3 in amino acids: CASSGGQGLYEQYF. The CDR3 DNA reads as TGTGCCAGTTCAGGGGGACAGGGTCTATACGAGCAGTACTTC.

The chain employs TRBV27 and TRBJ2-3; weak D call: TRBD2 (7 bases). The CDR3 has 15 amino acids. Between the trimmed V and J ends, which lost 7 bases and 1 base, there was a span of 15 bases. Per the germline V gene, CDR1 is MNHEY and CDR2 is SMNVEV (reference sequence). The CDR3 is CASKIQGGGTDTQYF. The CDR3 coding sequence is TGTGCCAGCAAAATACAGGGAGGGGGCACAGATACGCAGTATTTT.

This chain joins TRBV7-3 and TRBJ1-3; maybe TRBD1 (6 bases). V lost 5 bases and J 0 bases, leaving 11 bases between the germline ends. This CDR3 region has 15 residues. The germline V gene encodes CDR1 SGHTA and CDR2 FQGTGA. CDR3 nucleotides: TGTGCCAGCAGCGCCGACAGGAGCTCTGGAAACACCATATATTTT. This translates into CASSADRSSGNTIYF.

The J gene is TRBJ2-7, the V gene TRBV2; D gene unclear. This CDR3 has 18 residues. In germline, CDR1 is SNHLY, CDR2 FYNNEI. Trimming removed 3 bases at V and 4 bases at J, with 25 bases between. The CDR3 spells CASSDRPATKLGSYEQYF. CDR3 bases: TGTGCCAGCAGTGATCGGCCTGCCACTAAGTTAGGTAGTTACGAGCAGTACTTC.

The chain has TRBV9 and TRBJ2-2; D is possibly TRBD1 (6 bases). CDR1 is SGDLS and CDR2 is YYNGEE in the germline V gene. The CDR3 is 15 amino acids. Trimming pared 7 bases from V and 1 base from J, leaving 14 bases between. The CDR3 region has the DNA TGTGCCAGCTCATCAGGGGTTTTGAACACCGGGGAGCTGTTTTTT. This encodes CASSSGVLNTGELFF.

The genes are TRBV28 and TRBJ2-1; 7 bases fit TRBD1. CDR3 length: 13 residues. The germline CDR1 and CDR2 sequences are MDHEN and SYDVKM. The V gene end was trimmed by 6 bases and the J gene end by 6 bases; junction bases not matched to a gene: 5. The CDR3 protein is CASSPTGFNEQFF. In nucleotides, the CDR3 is TGTGCCAGCAGCCCGACAGGGTTCAATGAGCAGTTCTTC.

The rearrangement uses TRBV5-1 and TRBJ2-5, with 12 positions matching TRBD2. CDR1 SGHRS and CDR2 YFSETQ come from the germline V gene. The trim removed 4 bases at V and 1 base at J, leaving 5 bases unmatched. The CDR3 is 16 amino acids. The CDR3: CASSQLAGGTQETQYF. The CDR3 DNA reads TGCGCCAGCAGCCAACTAGCGGGAGGAACCCAAGAGACCCAGTACTTC.

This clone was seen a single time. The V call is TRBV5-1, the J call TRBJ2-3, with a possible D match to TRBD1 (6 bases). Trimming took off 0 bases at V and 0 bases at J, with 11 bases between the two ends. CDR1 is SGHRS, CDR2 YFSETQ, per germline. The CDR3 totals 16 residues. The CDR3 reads CASSLEGHPSTDTQYF. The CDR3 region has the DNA TGCGCCAGCAGCTTGGAGGGACATCCTAGCACAGATACGCAGTATTTT.

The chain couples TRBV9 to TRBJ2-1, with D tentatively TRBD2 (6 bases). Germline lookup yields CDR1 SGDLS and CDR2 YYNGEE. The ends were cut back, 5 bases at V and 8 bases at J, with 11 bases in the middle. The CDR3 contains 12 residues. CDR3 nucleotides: TGTGCCAGCAGTCGGGAGCGCGATGAGCAGTTCTTC. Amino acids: CASSRERDEQFF.

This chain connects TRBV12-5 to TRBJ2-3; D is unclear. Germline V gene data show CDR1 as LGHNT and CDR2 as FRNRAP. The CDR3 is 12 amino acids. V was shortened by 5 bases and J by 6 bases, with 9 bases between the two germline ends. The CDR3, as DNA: TGTGCTAGTGGTCGAGCCGTGGATACGCAGTATTTT. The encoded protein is CASGRAVDTQYF. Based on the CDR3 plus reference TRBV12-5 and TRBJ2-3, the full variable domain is DARVTQTPRHKVTEMGQEVTMRCQPILGHNTVFWYRQTMMQGLELLAYFRNRAPLDDSGMPKDRFSAEMPDATLATLKIQPSEPRDSAVYFCASGRAVDTQYFGPGTRLTVL.

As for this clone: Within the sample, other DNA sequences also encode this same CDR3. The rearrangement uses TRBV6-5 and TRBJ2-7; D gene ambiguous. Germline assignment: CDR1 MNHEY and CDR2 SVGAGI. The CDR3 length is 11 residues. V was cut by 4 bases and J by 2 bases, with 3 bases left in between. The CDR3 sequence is CASSSTYEQYF. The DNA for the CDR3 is TGTGCCAGCAGTTCTACCTACGAGCAGTACTTC.

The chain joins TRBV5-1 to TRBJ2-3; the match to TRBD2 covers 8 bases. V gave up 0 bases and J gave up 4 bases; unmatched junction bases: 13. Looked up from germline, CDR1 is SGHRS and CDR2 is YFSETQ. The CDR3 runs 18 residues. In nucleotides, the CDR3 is TGCGCCAGCAGCTTGGATTGGGATATAGCGGGATCCCCAGATACGCAGTATTTT. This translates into CASSLDWDIAGSPDTQYF.

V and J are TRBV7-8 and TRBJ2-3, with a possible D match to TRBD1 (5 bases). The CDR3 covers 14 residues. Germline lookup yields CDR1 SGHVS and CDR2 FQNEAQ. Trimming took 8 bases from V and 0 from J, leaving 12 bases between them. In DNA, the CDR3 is TGTGCCAGCCGCCAGGGTGTTAGCACAGATACGCAGTATTTT. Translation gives CASRQGVSTDTQYF.

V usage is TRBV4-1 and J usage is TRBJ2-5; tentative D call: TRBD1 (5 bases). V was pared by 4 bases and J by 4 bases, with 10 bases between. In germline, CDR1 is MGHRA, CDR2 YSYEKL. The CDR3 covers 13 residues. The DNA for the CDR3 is TGCGCCAGCAGCCTGAGCAGGGTAGAGACCCAGTACTTC. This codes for CASSLSRVETQYF.

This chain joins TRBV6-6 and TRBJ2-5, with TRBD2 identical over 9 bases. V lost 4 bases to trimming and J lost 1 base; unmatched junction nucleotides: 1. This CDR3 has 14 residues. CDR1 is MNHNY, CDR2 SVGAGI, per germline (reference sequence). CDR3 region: CASSFSGSQETQYF. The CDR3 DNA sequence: TGTGCCAGCAGTTTTAGCGGGAGCCAAGAGACCCAGTACTTC.

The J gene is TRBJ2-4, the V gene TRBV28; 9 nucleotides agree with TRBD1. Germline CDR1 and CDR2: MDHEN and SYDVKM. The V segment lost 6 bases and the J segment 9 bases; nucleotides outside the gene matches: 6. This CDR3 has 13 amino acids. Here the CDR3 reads CASSPGQGGIQYF. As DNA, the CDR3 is TGTGCCAGCAGCCCGGGACAGGGTGGCATTCAGTACTTC.

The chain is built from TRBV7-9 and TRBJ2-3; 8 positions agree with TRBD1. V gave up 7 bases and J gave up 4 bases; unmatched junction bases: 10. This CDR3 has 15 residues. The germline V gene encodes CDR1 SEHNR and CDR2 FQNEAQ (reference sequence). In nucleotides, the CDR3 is TGTGCCAGCACCCTTGACAGGGGTGGCTCAGATACGCAGTATTTT. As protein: CASTLDRGGSDTQYF.

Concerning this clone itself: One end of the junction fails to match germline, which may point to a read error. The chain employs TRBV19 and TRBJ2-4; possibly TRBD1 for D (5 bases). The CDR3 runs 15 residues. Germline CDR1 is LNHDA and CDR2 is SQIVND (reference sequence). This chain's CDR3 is CASRIDRVEENIQYF. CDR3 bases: TGTGCCAGTAGGATAGACAGAGTAGAGGAAAACATTCAGTACTTC.

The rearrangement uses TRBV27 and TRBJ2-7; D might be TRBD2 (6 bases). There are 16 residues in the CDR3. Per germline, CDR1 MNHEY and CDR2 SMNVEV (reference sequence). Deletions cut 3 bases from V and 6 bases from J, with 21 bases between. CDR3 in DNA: TGTGCCAGCAGTTTTTTTAATGTGGGGGGTCTGAGCGAGCAGTACTTC. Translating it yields CASSFFNVGGLSEQYF.

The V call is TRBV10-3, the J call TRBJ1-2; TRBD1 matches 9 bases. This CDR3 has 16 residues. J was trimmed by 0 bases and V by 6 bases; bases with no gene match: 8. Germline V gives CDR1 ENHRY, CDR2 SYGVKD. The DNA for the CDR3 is TGTGCCATCAGCCGGGACAGGGCCTTAGCTAACTATGGCTACACCTTC. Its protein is CAISRDRALANYGYTF.

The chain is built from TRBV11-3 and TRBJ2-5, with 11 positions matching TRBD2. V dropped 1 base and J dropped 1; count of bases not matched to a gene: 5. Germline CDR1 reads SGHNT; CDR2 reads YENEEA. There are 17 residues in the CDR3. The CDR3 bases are TGTGCCAGCAGCTTAGGGCTAGCGGGAGGTACCCAAGAGACCCAGTACTTC. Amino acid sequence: CASSLGLAGGTQETQYF.

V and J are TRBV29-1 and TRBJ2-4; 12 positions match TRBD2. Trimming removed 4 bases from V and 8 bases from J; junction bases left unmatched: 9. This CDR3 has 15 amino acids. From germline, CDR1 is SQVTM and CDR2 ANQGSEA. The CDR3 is CSVGSLAGGRYIQYF. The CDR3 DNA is TGCAGCGTTGGCTCCCTAGCGGGAGGGCGGTACATTCAGTACTTC.

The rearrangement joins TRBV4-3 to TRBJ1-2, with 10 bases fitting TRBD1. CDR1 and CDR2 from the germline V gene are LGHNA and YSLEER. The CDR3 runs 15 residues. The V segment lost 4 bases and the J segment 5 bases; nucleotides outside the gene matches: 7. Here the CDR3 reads CASSPTRQGAYGYTF. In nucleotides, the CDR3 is TGCGCCAGCAGCCCTACTCGACAGGGGGCTTATGGCTACACCTTC.